This TCR beta chain was identified during a study of shared clonotypes between healthy human individuals. The overall study: Each donor had three CD4 naive, three CD4 memory, two CD8 naive and one CD8 memory plate.

Clones were sequenced by immunoSEQ multiplex PCR, and TCRdb holds only the in-frame ones, with some missing. The data contain 2,500,000 or so clones, about 90% of them singletons. None of the donors, who were healthy HIV-negative adults, had recently had acute infections or vaccinations. Adults of Caucasian background living in Nashville, Tennessee made up all donors. Study-level points and caveats: The sampled material consisted only of blood, and tissue repertoires are likely to differ.

This CDR3 is built from 15 residues. The germline gives CDR1 MDHEN, CDR2 SYDVKM. With 6 bases clipped from V and 1 base from J, the junction kept 7 bases outside the gene matches. Of note for this clone: What it recognizes is unknown. In the same sample, other DNA sequences code for this CDR3.

This sequence originates from a man aged 18 to 30 in good health. Some clones in this sample may be carry-over from other donors' samples. Sequenced input: naive CD4+ T cells from PBMCs. The subset: CD45RA+ positively selected. The chain joins TRBV28 to TRBJ2-3; 7 nucleotides agree with TRBD2. CDR3 DNA sequence: TGTGCCAGCAGCCTTGGACTAGGTCGCACAGATACGCAGTATTTT. Its protein product is CASSLGLGRTDTQYF. Filled out from reference TRBV28 and TRBJ2-3, the complete variable domain reads DVKVTQSSRYLVKRTGEKVFLECVQDMDHENMFWYRQDPGLGLRLIYFSYDVKMKEKGDIPEGYSVSREKKERFSLILESASTNQTSMYLCASSLGLGRTDTQYFGPGTRLTVL.